The 6 T cell receptor beta chains listed next were all sequenced from one sample in a study of T-cell reconstitution after alpha-beta-depleted transplantation in children (dated by TCRdb to between 2015 and 2016). Library prep was done by PCR. Data came from an Illumina HiSeq 2500. TCR library preparation used molecular barcoding, with unique molecular identifiers applied to normalize quantification of the TCRbeta repertoire. Clones were called with MiXCR by TCRdb after fastp trimmed the public reads at Q25, and only in-frame beta chains were retained. Each CDR3 protein appears once, grouped with its most common genes and DNA. In this sample the table shows about 200,000 distinct CDR3 sequences, 14% to 15% of which occur a single time. The leading ten clones occupy under 15% of the sample. The sequenced sample was PBMCs from the stem cell graft donor, obtained from the stem cell graft. These receptors were obtained from a human donor who donated a stem cell graft to a child with acute lymphoblastic leukemia.

With respect to this clonotype: A much larger clone is a single base away; this may be a read error. The chain joins TRBV5-1 to TRBJ1-4; D perhaps matches TRBD1 (5 bases). Germline V gene sequence: CDR1 SGHRS, CDR2 YFSETQ. The CDR3 extends over 15 amino acids. Between the trimmed V and J ends, which lost 4 bases and 10 bases, there was a span of 20 bases. CDR3: CASSLATGLGAKLFF. The CDR3 coding sequence is TGCGCCAGCAGCCTGGCTACAGGTCTCGGTGCAAAACTGTTTTTT.

The genes are TRBV29-1 and TRBJ1-1, with D perhaps TRBD1 (5 bases). Germline V CDR1 and CDR2: SQVTM, ANQGSEA. Trimming pared 0 bases from V and 0 bases from J, leaving 17 bases between. The CDR3 has 17 residues. CDR3 bases: TGCAGCGTTGAAGAACCCAGAGGGGCTTTGATGAACACTGAAGCTTTCTTT. Translated, it gives CSVEEPRGALMNTEAFF.

This clonotype was counted many times. The chain uses TRBV12-3 or TRBV12-4 and TRBJ2-7; 13 nucleotides agree with TRBD2. The length of the CDR3 is 14 residues. V dropped 4 bases and J dropped 3; count of bases not matched to a gene: 0. In DNA, the CDR3 is TGTGCCAGCAGTTGGACTAGCGGGAGCTACGAGCAGTACTTC. Translation: CASSWTSGSYEQYF.

This clonotype showed up many times. The rearrangement uses TRBV14 and TRBJ2-5; the D is unclear. There are 14 residues in the CDR3. Germline-derived CDR1 and CDR2 are SGHDN and FVKESK. V lost 4 bases and J 5 bases, leaving 14 bases between the germline ends. For the CDR3, the DNA is TGTGCCAGCAGCCCTCAAATCTCCTTGGAGACCCAGTACTTC. This sequence encodes CASSPQISLETQYF. Full variable domain (outside the CDR3, taken from reference TRBV14 and TRBJ2-5): EAGVTQFPSHSVIEKGQTVTLRCDPISGHDNLYWYRRVMGKEIKFLLHFVKESKQDESGMPNNRFLAERTGGTYSTLKVQPAELEDSGVYFCASSPQISLETQYFGPGTRLLVL.

This clonotype was found many times. The rearrangement links TRBV28 to TRBJ2-3; D possibly corresponds to TRBD1 (5 bases). Germline V lookup: CDR1 MDHEN, CDR2 SYDVKM. Between the trimmed V and J ends, which lost 3 bases and 3 bases, there was a span of 13 bases. The CDR3 consists of 15 residues. In DNA, the CDR3 is TGTGCCAGCAGTTTTACACAGGACCAAACAGATACGCAGTATTTT. It encodes CASSFTQDQTDTQYF.

This clonotype was detected only a few times. The chain employs TRBV19 and TRBJ1-2; D might be TRBD1 (5 bases). The V end lost 4 bases, the J end lost 8 bases, and 17 bases lay between the germline ends. Per the germline V gene, CDR1 is LNHDA and CDR2 is SQIVND (reference sequence). This CDR3 has 14 residues. Here the CDR3 DNA reads TGTGCCAGTAGTACCATCCGGGACTTGAAGGGCTACACCTTC. This sequence encodes CASSTIRDLKGYTF.